This T cell receptor (beta chain) appears in the sequencing data of a study of T cells after yellow fever vaccination. Study conclusions and caveats: The study re-detected most primary-vaccination clones after the booster (around 96% CD4, 80% to 90% CD8).

This clonotype was observed at least ten times. Its target is not known. This CDR3 spans 16 amino acids. The ends lost 3 bases at V and 3 bases at J; junction bases unmatched: 9. Germline loops: CDR1 LGHNA, CDR2 YNFKEQ. Via MiXCR, TCRdb re-called the 5' RACE reads, giving one row per CDR3 protein. The data hold around 300,000 distinct CDR3 sequences, with around 4.4% observed a single time. Sequenced material: PBMCs, taken 15 days after the yellow fever booster vaccination. The chain joins TRBV4-2 to TRBJ2-5; TRBD2 aligns across 8 bases. The clonotype originates from a man aged 18 to 30 who received the YFV17D yellow fever vaccine. In DNA form, the CDR3 reads TGTGCCAGCAGCCAGGATCGAGCGGGGGTCAAAGAGACCCAGTACTTC. Its protein product is CASSQDRAGVKETQYF.